This T cell receptor beta chain originates from a study of control samples from healthy donors and cancer patients. Clones were read by immunoSEQ multiplex PCR, and TCRdb kept only the in-frame ones, dropping some. The sample yields about 85,000 clones, about 88% seen once. The CDR3 covers 16 residues. Trimming took 4 bases from V and 2 from J; bases not matched to a gene: 9. Germline CDR1 reads SGHTS; CDR2 reads YDEGEE. This clone occurred once. The material sequenced was blood. This chain uses TRBV5-8 with TRBJ2-3; 8 bases fit TRBD2. The clonotype originates from a woman in her sixties in good health. The CDR3 loop reads CASSRRAGVVTDTQYF. The CDR3, as DNA: TGTGCCAGCAGCCGCCGAGCGGGAGTGGTCACAGATACGCAGTATTTT.